This record concerns one T cell receptor (beta chain) sequence. Its antigen is unidentified. Germline lookup yields CDR1 SGHDN and CDR2 FVKESK. CDR3 size: 12 residues. Trimming took off 4 bases at V and 3 bases at J, with 7 bases between the two ends. This entry is derived from a study of T cell responses to AZD1222 COVID-19 vaccine. Whole-study context: Samples with a second dose at about 4 or about 12 weeks were pooled together. Findings and limits, study-wide: Among vaccine-associated CD4 TCRs, coverage spanned spike, with dominance at 160-218 and 743-854. Increases in Spike-specific TCR breadth and depth were seen after two AZD1222 doses.

Libraries were prepared by immunoSEQ multiplex PCR; TCRdb keeps only in-frame clonotypes and omits some of them. The sample has more than 90,000 clones, 86% seen once. Sequencing used peripheral blood, obtained on day 0 of AZD1222 vaccination. The V gene is TRBV14, the J gene TRBJ2-7; D not certain. This TCR was recovered from an adult in good health. In nucleotides, the CDR3 is TGTGCCAGCAGCCCCGATCACTACGAGCAGTACTTC. This encodes CASSPDHYEQYF.